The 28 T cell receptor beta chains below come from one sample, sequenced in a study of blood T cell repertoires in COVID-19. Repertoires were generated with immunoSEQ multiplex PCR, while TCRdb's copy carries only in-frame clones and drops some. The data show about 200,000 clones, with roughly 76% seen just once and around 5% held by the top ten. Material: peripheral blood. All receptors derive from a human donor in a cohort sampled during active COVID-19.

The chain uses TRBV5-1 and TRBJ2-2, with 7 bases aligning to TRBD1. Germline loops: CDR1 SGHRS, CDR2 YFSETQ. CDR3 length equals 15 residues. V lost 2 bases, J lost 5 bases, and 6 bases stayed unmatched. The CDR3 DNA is TGCGCCAGCAGCTTCGACAGGGTCTCGACCGGGGAGCTGTTTTTT. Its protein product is CASSFDRVSTGELFF.

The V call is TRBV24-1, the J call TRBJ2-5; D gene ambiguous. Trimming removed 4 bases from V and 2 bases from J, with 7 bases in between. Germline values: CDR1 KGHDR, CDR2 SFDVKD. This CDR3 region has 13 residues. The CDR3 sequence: CATSESVQETQYF. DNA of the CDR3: TGTGCCACCAGTGAGTCAGTACAAGAGACCCAGTACTTC.

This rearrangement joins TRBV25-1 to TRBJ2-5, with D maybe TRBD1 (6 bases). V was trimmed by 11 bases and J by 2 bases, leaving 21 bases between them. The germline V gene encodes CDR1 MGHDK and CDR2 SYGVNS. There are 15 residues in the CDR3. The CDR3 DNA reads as TGTGCCGTCCAACCCCGGCAGGGGCAACAAGAGACCCAGTACTTC. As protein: CAVQPRQGQQETQYF.

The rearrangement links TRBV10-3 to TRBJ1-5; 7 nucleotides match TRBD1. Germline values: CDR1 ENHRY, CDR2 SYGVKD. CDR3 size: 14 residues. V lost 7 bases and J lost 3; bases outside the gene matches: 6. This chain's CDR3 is CAINDRDDNQPQHF. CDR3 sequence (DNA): TGTGCCATCAACGACAGGGATGACAATCAGCCCCAGCATTTT.

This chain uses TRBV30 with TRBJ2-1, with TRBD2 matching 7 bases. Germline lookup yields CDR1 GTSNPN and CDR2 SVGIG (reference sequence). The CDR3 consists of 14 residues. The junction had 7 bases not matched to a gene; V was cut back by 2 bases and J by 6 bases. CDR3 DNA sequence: TGTGCCTGGAGTCGGGAGGCGGGGGTCAATGAGCAGTTCTTC. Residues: CAWSREAGVNEQFF.

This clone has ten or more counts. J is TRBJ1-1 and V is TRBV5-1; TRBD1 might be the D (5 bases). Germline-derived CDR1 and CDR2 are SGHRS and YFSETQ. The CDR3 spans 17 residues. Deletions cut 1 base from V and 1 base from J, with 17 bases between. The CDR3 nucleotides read TGCGCCAGCAGCTTGAGTTCCGGGACTGGATCGAACACTGAAGCTTTCTTT. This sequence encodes CASSLSSGTGSNTEAFF.

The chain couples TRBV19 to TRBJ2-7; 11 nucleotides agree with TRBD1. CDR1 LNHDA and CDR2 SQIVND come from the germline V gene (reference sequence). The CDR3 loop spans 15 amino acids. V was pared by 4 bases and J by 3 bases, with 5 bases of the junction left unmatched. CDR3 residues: CASSNPGQGDYEQYF. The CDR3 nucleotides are TGTGCCAGTAGTAATCCGGGACAGGGGGACTACGAGCAGTACTTC.

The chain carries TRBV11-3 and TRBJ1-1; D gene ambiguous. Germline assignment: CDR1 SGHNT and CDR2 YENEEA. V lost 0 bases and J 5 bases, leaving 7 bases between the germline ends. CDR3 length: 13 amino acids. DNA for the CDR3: TGTGCCAGCAGCTTAGATCAGAGGACTGAAGCTTTCTTT. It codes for CASSLDQRTEAFF.

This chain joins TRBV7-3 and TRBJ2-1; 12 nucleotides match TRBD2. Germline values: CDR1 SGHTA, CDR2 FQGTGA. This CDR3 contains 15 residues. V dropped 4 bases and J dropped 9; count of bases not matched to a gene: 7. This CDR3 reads CASSSTSGRGGEQFF. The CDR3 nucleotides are TGTGCCAGCAGCTCGACTAGCGGGAGAGGGGGTGAGCAGTTCTTC.

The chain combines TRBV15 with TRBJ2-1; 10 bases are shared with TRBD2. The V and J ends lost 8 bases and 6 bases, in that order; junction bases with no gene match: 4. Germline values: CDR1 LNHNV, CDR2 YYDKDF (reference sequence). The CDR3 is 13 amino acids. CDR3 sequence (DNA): TGTGCCACCCAAGCGGGAGGGGGCAATGAGCAGTTCTTC. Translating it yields CATQAGGGNEQFF.

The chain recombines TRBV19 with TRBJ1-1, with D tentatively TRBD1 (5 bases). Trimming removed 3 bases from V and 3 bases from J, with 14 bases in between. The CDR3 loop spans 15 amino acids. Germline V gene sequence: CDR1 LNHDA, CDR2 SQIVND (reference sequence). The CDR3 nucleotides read TGTGCCAGTAGTATTTCCCGGACACATCACACTGAAGCTTTCTTT. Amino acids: CASSISRTHHTEAFF.

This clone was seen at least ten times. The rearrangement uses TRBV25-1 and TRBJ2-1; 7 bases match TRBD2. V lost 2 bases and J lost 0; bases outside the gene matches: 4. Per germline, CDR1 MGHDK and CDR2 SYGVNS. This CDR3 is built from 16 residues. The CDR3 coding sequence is TGTGCCAGCAGTGAACGGACGGGAGGCTCCTACAATGAGCAGTTCTTC. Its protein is CASSERTGGSYNEQFF.

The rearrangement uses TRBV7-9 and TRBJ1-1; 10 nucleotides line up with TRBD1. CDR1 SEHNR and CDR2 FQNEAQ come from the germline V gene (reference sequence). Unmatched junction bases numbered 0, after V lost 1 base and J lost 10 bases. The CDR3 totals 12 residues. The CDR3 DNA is TGTGCCAGCAGCTTAGGGGACAGGGGAGCTTTCTTT. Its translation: CASSLGDRGAFF. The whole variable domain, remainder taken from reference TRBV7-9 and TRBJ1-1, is DTGVSQNPRHKITKRGQNVTFRCDPISEHNRLYWYRQTLGQGPEFLTYFQNEAQLEKSRLLSDRFSAERPKGSFSTLEIQRTEQGDSAMYLCASSLGDRGAFFGQGTRLTVV.

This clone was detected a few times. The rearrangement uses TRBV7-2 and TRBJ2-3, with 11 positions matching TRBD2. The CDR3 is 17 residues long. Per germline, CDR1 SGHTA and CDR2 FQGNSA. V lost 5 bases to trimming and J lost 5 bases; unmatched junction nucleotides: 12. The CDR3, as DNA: TGTGCCAGCAGCCTCGGGCTAGCGGGAGGAGGAAAAGATACGCAGTATTTT. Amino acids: CASSLGLAGGGKDTQYF.

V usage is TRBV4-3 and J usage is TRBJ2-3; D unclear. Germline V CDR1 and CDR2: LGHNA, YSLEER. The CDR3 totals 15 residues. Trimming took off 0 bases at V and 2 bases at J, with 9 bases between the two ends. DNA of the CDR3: TGCGCCAGCAGCCAAGAGGTAGCCTACACAGATACGCAGTATTTT. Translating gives CASSQEVAYTDTQYF.

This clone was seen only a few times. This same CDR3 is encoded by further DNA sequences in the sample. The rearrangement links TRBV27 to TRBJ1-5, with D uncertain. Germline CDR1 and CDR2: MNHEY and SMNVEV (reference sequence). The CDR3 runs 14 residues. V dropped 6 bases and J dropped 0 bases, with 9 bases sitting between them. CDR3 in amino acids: CASSETFSNQPQHF. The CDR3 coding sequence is TGTGCCAGCAGCGAGACATTTAGCAATCAGCCCCAGCATTTT.

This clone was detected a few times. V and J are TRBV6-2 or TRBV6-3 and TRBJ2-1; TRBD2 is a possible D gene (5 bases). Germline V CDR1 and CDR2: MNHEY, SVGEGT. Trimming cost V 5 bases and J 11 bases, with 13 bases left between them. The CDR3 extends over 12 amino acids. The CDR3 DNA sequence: TGTGCCAGCAGTCACCGTACTAGTCAGCAGTTCTTC. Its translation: CASSHRTSQQFF.

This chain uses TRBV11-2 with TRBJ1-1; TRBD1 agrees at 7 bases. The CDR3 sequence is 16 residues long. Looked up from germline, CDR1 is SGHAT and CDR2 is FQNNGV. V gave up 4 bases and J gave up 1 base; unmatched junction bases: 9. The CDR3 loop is CASSWARQGSNTEAFF. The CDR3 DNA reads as TGTGCCAGCAGCTGGGCCAGACAGGGTTCGAACACTGAAGCTTTCTTT.

The CDR3 DNA reads TGTGCCAGCAGTTGGGGAGGAGCGGGAGATTCCGAGCAGTACTTC. Translated, it gives CASSWGGAGDSEQYF. This chain uses TRBV27 with TRBJ2-7; TRBD2 matches at 8 bases. Germline assignment: CDR1 MNHEY and CDR2 SMNVEV (reference sequence). The CDR3 spans 15 residues. V was clipped by 4 bases and J by 6 bases; unmatched bases: 11.

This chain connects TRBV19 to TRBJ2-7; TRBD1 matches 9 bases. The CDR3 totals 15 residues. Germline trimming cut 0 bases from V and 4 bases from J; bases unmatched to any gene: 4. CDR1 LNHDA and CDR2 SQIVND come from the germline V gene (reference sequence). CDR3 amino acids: CASSIDGTGKYEQYF. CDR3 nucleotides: TGTGCCAGTAGTATAGATGGGACAGGGAAATACGAGCAGTACTTC. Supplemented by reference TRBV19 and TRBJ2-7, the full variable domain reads DGGITQSPKYLFRKEGQNVTLSCEQNLNHDAMYWYRQDPGQGLRLIYYSQIVNDFQKGDIAEGYSVSREKKESFPLTVTSAQKNPTAFYLCASSIDGTGKYEQYFGPGTRLTVT.

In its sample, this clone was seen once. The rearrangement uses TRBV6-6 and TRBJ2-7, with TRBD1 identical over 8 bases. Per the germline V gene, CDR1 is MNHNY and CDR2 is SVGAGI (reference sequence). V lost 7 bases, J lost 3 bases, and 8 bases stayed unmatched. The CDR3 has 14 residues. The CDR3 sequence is CASKQGANLYEQYF. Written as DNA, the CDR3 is TGTGCCAGCAAGCAGGGGGCGAACCTCTACGAGCAGTACTTC.

CDR3 amino acids: CASSYTDRRSPLHF. The CDR3 DNA follows: TGTGCCAGCAGTTACACCGACAGACGGTCACCCCTCCACTTT. V and J are TRBV6-2 or TRBV6-3 and TRBJ1-6; D might be TRBD1 (5 bases). CDR3 length: 14 amino acids. V was clipped by 2 bases and J by 10 bases, with 12 bases between them. From germline, CDR1 is MNHEY and CDR2 SVGEGT.

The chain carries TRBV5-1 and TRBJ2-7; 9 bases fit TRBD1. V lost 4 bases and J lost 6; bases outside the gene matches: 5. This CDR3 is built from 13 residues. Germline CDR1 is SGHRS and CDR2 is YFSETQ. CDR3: CASSTPDRGEQYF. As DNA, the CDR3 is TGCGCCAGCAGCACCCCGGACAGGGGCGAGCAGTACTTC.

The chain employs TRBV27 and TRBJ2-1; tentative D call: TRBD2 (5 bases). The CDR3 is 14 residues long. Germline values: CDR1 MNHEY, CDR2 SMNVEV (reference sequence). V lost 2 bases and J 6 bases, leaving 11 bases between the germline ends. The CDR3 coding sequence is TGTGCCAGCAGTTTAGTGAGGGTACGCAATGAGCAGTTCTTC. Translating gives CASSLVRVRNEQFF.

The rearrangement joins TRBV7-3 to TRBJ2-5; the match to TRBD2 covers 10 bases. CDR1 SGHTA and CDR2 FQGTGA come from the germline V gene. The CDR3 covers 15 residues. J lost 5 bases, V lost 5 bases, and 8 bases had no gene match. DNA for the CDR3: TGTGCCAGCAGCCCACTAGCGGGAACGGGGGAGACCCAGTACTTC. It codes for CASSPLAGTGETQYF. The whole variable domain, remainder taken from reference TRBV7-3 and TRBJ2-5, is GAGVSQTPSNKVTEKGKYVELRCDPISGHTALYWYRQSLGQGPEFLIYFQGTGAADDSGLPNDRFFAVRPEGSVSTLKIQRTERGDSAVYLCASSPLAGTGETQYFGPGTRLLVL.

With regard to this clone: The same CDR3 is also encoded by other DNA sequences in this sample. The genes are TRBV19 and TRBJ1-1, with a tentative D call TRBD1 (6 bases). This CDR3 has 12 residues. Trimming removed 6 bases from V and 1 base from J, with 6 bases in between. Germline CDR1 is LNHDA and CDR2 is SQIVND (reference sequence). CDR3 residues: CASRTGNTEAFF. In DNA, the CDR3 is TGTGCCAGTAGGACAGGGAACACTGAAGCTTTCTTT.

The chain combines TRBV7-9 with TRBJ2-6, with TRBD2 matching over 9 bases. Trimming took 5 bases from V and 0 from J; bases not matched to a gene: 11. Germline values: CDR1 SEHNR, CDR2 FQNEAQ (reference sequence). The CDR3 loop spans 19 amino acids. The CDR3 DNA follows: TGTGCCAGCAGCCCGCGGGGGGGGCTCATCATCTCTGGGGCCAACGTCCTGACTTTC. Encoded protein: CASSPRGGLIISGANVLTF.

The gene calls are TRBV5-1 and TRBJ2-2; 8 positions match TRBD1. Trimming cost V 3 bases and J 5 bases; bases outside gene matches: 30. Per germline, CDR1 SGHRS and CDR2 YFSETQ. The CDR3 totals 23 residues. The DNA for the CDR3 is TGCGCCAGCAGCTCATTCTTAGGGGCTGCCCAATTGGCGCGGGACAGGTCGACCGGGGAGCTGTTTTTT. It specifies CASSSFLGAAQLARDRSTGELFF.